The 12 T cell receptor beta chains presented below share a single source sample, sequenced in a study of T cell clonality in common variable immunodeficiency (dated by TCRdb to about 2015). No antigen has been identified for these receptors. The library was generated by the immunoSEQ multiplex PCR assay. Held by TCRdb, this immuneACCESS table contains in-frame sequences only and omits some clones. Under half of the omission traces to an unresolved V gene where checked; the cause of the rest is unknown. This sample was tabulated with about 23,000 clones, among which there are no singletons. The ten largest clonotypes hold roughly 8.8% of the sample. Broad study findings and their caveats: Fewer deletions and N-nucleotide insertions were reportedly observed in CVID TCRbeta sequences, and highly modified clones with 13 or more V deletions were reportedly absent from CVID TCRbeta sequences.

Source material: peripheral blood mononuclear cells. These receptors came from a human donor with common variable immunodeficiency.

With regard to this clone: The read ends 3 residues early relative to the CDR3; the germline J gene fills the gap. The chain carries TRBV6-1 and TRBJ2-5; possible D gene TRBD1, 5 bases. CDR3 size: 14 residues. CDR1 is MNHNS, CDR2 SASEGT, per germline. Trimming took 1 base from V and 0 from J, leaving 6 bases between them. CDR3 DNA (partial): TGTGCCAGCAGTGAAGACAGGTACCAAGAGACC. Translated: CASSEDRYQET. The entire CDR3 reads CASSEDRYQETQYF.

This clone has just a few counts. The sequenced fragment ends 3 residues before the CDR3 boundary, so the rest is inferred from the germline J gene. The chain couples TRBV13 to TRBJ1-2; D possibly corresponds to TRBD1 (6 bases). CDR3 length: 16 amino acids. In germline, CDR1 is PRHDT, CDR2 FYEKMQ (reference sequence). Between the trimmed V and J ends, which lost 4 bases and 5 bases, there was a span of 20 bases. CDR3 region: CASSSPTGLRSYGYTF. CDR3 bases read: TGTGCCAGCAGCTCTCCGACAGGCCTAAGGTCTTATGGC.

This clone was recorded a few times. The read falls 3 residues short of the CDR3 end, and the missing part is taken from the germline J gene. The chain recombines TRBV7-9 with TRBJ2-3; D is possibly TRBD2 (5 bases). In germline, CDR1 is SEHNR, CDR2 FQNEAQ (reference sequence). The CDR3 length is 15 residues. Trimming stripped 5 bases from V and 1 base from J, with 13 bases between. CDR3 loop: CASSGRAGGTDTQYF. The covered CDR3 bases are TGTGCCAGCAGCGGCCGGGCGGGTGGCACAGATACG.

This clone was picked up a small number of times. The CDR3 goes on 3 residues after the read ends, and that part is filled in from the germline J gene. V gene TRBV18 combines with J gene TRBJ2-7, with a weak D call TRBD1 (6 bases). Trimming removed 1 base at V and 6 bases at J, with 13 bases between. CDR1 KGHSH and CDR2 LQKENI come from the germline V gene. The length of the CDR3 is 14 residues. The CDR3 is CASSPLQGKGEQYF. Incomplete CDR3 DNA: TGTGCCAGCTCACCACTACAGGGTAAGGGCGAG.

This clone has more than one count but fewer than ten. With the read ending 3 residues before the CDR3 end, the germline J gene is used to fill in that end. This chain joins TRBV6-1 and TRBJ2-3, with D possibly TRBD2 on 5 matching bases. The CDR3 is 15 residues long. CDR1 is MNHNS, CDR2 SASEGT, per germline. The ends were cut back, 3 bases at V and 1 base at J, with 11 bases in the middle. This CDR3 is CASSDWTRGTDTQYF. Partial CDR3 DNA: TGTGCCAGCAGTGATTGGACTCGCGGCACAGATACG.

This clone was observed at least ten times. The CDR3 is cut off 3 residues early in the read; its end comes from the germline J gene. The rearrangement joins TRBV18 to TRBJ1-2; D is possibly TRBD1 (5 bases). From germline, CDR1 is KGHSH and CDR2 LQKENI. V was pared by 2 bases and J by 7 bases, with 14 bases between. The length of the CDR3 is 14 residues. The CDR3 DNA, read in part, is TGTGCCAGCTCACCAAGTCAGGGATCGAGTGGC. It is translated as CASSPSQGSSG. The whole CDR3 protein reads CASSPSQGSSGYTF.

This clone is categorized as medium-sized (0.01 to 0.1%). The CDR3 end is not reached by the read, which stops 3 residues before it; the germline J gene fills it in. V usage is TRBV2 and J usage is TRBJ2-7; TRBD1 matches at 7 bases. The V segment lost 3 bases and the J segment 2 bases; nucleotides outside the gene matches: 7. This CDR3 has 15 amino acids. CDR1 SNHLY and CDR2 FYNNEI come from the germline V gene. The part of the CDR3 DNA that was read is TGTGCCAGCAGTGAGGGGGCAGGGGGACCCTACGAG. Its translation is CASSEGAGGPYE. The whole CDR3 protein reads CASSEGAGGPYEQYF. The full variable domain, its missing parts supplied by reference TRBV2 and TRBJ2-7, is EPEVTQTPSHQVTQMGQEVILRCVPISNHLYFYWYRQILGQKVEFLVSFYNNEISEKSEIFDDQFSVERPDGSNFTLKIRSTKLEDSAMYFCASSEGAGGPYEQYFGPGTRLTVT.

Incomplete CDR3 DNA: TGTGCCAGCAGTTTGGACATCACAGATACG. As protein: CASSLDITDT. The whole CDR3 protein reads CASSLDITDTQYF. V and J are TRBV6-2 or TRBV6-3 and TRBJ2-3; D is perhaps TRBD1 (5 bases). Read coverage stops 3 residues before the CDR3 terminus; the germline J gene supplies the remainder. Trimming stripped 4 bases from V and 2 bases from J, with 7 bases between. Germline CDR1 reads MNHEY; CDR2 reads SVGEGT. This CDR3 spans 13 amino acids.

This clone was picked up a small number of times. The CDR3 end lies 3 residues beyond the end of the read and is filled in from the germline J gene. The J gene is TRBJ1-4, the V gene TRBV19; TRBD1 might be the D (5 bases). The CDR3 runs to 15 residues. V was pared by 7 bases and J by 5 bases, with 17 bases between. Germline V gene sequence: CDR1 LNHDA, CDR2 SQIVND (reference sequence). The CDR3 protein is CASTTGPGANEKLFF. The sequenced CDR3 bases are TGTGCCAGTACCACAGGACCCGGCGCGAATGAAAAA. The full variable domain, with the rest looked up from reference TRBV19 and TRBJ1-4, is DGGITQSPKYLFRKEGQNVTLSCEQNLNHDAMYWYRQDPGQGLRLIYYSQIVNDFQKGDIAEGYSVSREKKESFPLTVTSAQKNPTAFYLCASTTGPGANEKLFFGSGTQLSVL.

Many counts were recorded for this clone. Coverage ceases 3 residues before the CDR3 finishes, and the germline J gene fills in the end. This chain connects TRBV23-1 to TRBJ2-5, with 8 positions matching TRBD1. TRBV23-1 is given ORF status, its function remaining uncertain. J gave up 4 bases and V 4 bases, and 8 bases lay outside the gene matches. The CDR3 spans 15 residues. The sequenced part of the CDR3 DNA is TGCGCCAGCAGTCGTAAGACAGGGGCAAGAGAGACC. It yields the protein CASSRKTGARET. The entire CDR3 protein reads CASSRKTGARETQYF.

The CDR3 spells CASSPSGGMSPLHF. CDR3 DNA, as far as it was read: TGTGCCAGCAGCCCTTCCGGGGGGATGTCACCC. This sequence joins TRBV7-9 and TRBJ1-6; maybe TRBD1 (5 bases). The read stops 3 residues short of the end of the CDR3; the missing end is completed from the germline J gene. V lost 5 bases to trimming and J lost 10 bases, with 15 bases between them. The CDR3 loop spans 14 amino acids. Germline-derived CDR1 and CDR2 are SEHNR and FQNEAQ (reference sequence).

This clone was observed a handful of times. The read ends 3 residues shy of where the CDR3 ends; the end is completed using the germline J gene. The rearrangement joins TRBV5-1 to TRBJ2-3; 7 nucleotides agree with TRBD1. The CDR3 totals 14 residues. V dropped 4 bases and J dropped 2; count of bases not matched to a gene: 4. In germline, CDR1 is SGHRS, CDR2 YFSETQ. CDR3 DNA (partial): TGCGCCAGCAGCCAAGGGGGCTACACAGATACG. Translation gives CASSQGGYTDT. The whole CDR3 reads CASSQGGYTDTQYF.